What follows are 3 T cell receptor beta chains derived from one specimen sequenced in a study of T-cell memory formation after mild COVID-19. MiXCR, applied by TCRdb to the 5' RACE reads, yields one record per CDR3 protein. The profile shows fewer than 550,000 distinct CDR3 sequences, roughly 20% of them singletons. What was sequenced was PBMCs or a T cell subset sorted from them (not recorded which). Receptors originate from an adult woman who had mild COVID-19 (a few samples of this study predate the infection). Cell type and time point are not known.

The V gene is TRBV5-1, the J gene TRBJ2-7; 7 bases map to TRBD2. This CDR3 spans 14 amino acids. The ends lost 4 bases at V and 5 bases at J; junction bases unmatched: 9. The germline CDR1 and CDR2 sequences are SGHRS and YFSETQ. The chain's CDR3 is CASSRRRESHEQYF. Here the CDR3 DNA reads TGCGCCAGCAGCCGCCGGCGGGAGTCTCACGAGCAGTACTTC.

The table lists this clonotype with a few counts. This chain uses TRBV5-6 with TRBJ1-2; 8 positions match TRBD1. Trimming at V came to 1 base and at J to 1 base, leaving 6 bases not matched to a gene. Germline V lookup: CDR1 SGHDT, CDR2 YYEEEE. This CDR3 is 16 amino acids long. CDR3 loop: CASSLRQGAFNYGYTF. As DNA, the CDR3 is TGTGCCAGCAGCTTGCGGCAGGGGGCCTTTAACTATGGCTACACCTTC.

This clonotype was seen only a few times. The gene calls are TRBV18 and TRBJ1-5, with D hard to call. The CDR3 is made up of 13 amino acids. V dropped 2 bases and J dropped 5 bases, with 7 bases sitting between them. Per germline, CDR1 KGHSH and CDR2 LQKENI. The chain's CDR3 is CASSPGVDQPQHF. Written as DNA, the CDR3 is TGTGCCAGCTCACCAGGGGTGGATCAGCCCCAGCATTTT.